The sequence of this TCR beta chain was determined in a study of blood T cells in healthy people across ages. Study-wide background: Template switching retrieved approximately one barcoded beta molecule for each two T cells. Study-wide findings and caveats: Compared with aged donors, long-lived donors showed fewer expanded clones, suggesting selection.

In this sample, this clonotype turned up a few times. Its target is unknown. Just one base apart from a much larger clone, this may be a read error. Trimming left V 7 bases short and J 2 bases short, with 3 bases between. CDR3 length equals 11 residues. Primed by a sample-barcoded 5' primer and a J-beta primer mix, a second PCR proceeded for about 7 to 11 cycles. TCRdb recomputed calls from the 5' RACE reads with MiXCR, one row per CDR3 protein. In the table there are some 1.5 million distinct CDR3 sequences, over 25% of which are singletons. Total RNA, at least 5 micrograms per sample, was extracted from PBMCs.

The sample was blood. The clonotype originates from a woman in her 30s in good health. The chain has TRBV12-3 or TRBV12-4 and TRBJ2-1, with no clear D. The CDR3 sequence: CASNTYNEQFF. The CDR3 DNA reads TGTGCCAGCAACACCTACAATGAGCAGTTCTTC.